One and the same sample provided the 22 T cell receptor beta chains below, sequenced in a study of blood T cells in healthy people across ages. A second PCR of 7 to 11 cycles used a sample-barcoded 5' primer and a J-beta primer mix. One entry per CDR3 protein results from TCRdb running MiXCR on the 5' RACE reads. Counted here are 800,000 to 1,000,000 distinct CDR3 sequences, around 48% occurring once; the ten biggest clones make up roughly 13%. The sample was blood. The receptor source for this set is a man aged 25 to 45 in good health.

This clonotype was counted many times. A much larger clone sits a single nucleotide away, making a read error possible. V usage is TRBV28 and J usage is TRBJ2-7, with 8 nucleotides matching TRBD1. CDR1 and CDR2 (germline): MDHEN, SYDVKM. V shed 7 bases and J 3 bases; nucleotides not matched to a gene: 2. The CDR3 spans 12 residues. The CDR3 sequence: CASTGQDYEQYF. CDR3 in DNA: TGTGCCAGCACGGGACAGGACTACGAGCAGTACTTC.

The CDR3 nucleotides read TGTGCCAGCAGTGTGCGGGGCAAAGCTTTCTTT. Protein product: CASSVRGKAFF. J is TRBJ1-1 and V is TRBV12-3 or TRBV12-4; perhaps TRBD1 as D (5 bases). Deletions cut 5 bases from V and 9 bases from J, with 10 bases between. This CDR3 spans 11 amino acids.

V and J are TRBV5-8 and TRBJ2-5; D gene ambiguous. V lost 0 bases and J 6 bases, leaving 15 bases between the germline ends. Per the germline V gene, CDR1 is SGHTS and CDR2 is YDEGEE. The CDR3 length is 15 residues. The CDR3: CASSLVLQDLKTQYF. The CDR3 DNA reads TGTGCCAGCAGCTTGGTCCTGCAGGATTTAAAGACCCAGTACTTC.

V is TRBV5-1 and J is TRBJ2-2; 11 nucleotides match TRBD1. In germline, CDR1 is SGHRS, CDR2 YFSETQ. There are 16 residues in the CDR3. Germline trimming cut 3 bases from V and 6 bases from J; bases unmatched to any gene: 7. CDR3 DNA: TGCGCCAGCAGCTGGAGGACAGGGGGCGCCTCCGGGGAGCTGTTTTTT. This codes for CASSWRTGGASGELFF.

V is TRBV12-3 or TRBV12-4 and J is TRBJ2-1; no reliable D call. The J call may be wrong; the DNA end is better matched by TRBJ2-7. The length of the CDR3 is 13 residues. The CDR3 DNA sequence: TGTGCCAGCAGGACGACGCTCTACAATGAGCAGTACTTC. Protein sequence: CASRTTLYNEQYF.

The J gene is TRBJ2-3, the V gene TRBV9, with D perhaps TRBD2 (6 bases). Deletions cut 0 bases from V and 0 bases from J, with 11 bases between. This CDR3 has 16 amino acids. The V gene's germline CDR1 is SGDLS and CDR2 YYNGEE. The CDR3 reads CASSVGAGTSTDTQYF. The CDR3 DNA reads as TGTGCCAGCAGCGTAGGGGCTGGGACTAGCACAGATACGCAGTATTTT.

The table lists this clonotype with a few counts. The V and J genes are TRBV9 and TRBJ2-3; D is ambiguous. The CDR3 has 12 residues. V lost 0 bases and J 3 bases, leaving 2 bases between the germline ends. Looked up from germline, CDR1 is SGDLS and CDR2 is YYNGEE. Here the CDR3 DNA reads TGTGCCAGCAGCGTAGAGACAGATACGCAGTATTTT. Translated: CASSVETDTQYF.

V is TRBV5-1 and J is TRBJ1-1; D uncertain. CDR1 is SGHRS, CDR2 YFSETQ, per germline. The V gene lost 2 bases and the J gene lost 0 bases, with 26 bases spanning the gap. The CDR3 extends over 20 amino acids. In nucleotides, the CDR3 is TGCGCCAGCAGCTTATTTGGCCCCTCTCCCTCCATTGCGATGAACACTGAAGCTTTCTTT. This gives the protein CASSLFGPSPSIAMNTEAFF.

The CDR3 region is CASSPSPGITDTQYF. Here the CDR3 DNA reads TGCGCCAGCAGCCCCTCCCCAGGGATCACAGATACGCAGTATTTT. The J gene is TRBJ2-3, the V gene TRBV4-3; D perhaps matches TRBD1 (5 bases). The CDR3 is made up of 15 amino acids. CDR1 and CDR2 (germline): LGHNA, YSLEER. Trimming removed 4 bases at V and 2 bases at J, with 13 bases between.

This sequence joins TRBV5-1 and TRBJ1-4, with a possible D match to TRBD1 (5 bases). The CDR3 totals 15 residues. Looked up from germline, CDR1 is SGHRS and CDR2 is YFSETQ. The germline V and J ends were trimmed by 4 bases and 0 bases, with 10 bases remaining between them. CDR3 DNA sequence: TGCGCCAGCAGCGAGGGACGTGCAACTAATGAAAAACTGTTTTTT. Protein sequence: CASSEGRATNEKLFF.

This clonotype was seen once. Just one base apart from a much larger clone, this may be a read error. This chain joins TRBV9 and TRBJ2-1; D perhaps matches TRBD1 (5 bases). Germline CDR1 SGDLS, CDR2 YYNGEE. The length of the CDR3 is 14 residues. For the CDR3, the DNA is TGTGCCAGCGGCGTAGAGGTGGGGCTCAATGAGCAGTTCTTC. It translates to CASGVEVGLNEQFF.

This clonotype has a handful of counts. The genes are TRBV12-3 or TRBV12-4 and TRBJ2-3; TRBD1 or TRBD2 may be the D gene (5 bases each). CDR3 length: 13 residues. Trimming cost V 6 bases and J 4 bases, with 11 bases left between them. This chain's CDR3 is CASRALGADTQYF. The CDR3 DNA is TGTGCCAGCAGAGCGTTGGGGGCAGATACGCAGTATTTT.

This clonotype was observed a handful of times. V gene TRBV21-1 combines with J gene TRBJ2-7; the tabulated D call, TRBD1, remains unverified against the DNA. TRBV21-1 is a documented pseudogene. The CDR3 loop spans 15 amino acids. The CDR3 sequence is CASCMDRALSYEQYF. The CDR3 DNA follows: TGTGCCAGCTGCATGGACAGGGCCCTCTCCTACGAGCAGTACTTC.

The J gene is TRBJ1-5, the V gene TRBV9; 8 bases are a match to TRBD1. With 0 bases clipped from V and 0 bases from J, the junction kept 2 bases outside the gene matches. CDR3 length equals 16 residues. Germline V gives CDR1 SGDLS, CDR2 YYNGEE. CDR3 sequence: CASSVGTGNSNQPQHF. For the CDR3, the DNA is TGTGCCAGCAGCGTAGGGACAGGGAATAGCAATCAGCCCCAGCATTTT.

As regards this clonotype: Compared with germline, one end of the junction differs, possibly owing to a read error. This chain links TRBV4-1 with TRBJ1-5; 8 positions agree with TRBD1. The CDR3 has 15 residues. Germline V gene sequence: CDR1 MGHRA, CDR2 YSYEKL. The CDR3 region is CASSPGTGRNQPQHF. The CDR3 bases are TGTGCCAGCAGCCCAGGGACAGGCCGCAATCAGCCCCAGCATTTT.

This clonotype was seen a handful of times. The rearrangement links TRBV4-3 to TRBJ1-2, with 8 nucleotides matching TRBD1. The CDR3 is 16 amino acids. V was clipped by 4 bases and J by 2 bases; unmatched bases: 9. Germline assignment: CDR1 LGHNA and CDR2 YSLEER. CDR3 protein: CASSRLGQERNYGYTF. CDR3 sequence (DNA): TGCGCCAGCAGCCGCCTGGGACAGGAACGGAACTATGGCTACACCTTC.

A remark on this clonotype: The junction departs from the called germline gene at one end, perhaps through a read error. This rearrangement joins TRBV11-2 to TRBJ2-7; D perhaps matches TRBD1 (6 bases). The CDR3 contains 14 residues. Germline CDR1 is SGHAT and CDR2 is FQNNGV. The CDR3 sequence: CASSLEGGSGELYF. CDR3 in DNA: TGTGCCAGCAGCTTAGAAGGGGGATCGGGCGAGCTGTACTTC.

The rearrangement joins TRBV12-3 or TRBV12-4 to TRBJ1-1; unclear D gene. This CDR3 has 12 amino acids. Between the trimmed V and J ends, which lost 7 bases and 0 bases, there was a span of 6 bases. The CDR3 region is CASKSLNTEAFF. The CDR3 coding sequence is TGTGCCAGCAAATCCTTGAACACTGAAGCTTTCTTT.

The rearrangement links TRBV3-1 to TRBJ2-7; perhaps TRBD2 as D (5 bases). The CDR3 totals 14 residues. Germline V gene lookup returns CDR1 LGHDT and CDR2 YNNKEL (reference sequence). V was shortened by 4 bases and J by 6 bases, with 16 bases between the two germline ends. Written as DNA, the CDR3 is TGTGCCAGCAGCCTGAGGGTGGGCGGACGCGAGCAGTACTTC. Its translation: CASSLRVGGREQYF.

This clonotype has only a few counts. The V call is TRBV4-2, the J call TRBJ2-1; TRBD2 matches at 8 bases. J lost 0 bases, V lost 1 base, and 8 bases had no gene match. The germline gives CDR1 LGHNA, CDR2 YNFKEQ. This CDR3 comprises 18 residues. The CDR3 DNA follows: TGTGCCAGCAGCCAAGTCCCTAGCGGGCTCAGCTCCTACAATGAGCAGTTCTTC. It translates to CASSQVPSGLSSYNEQFF.

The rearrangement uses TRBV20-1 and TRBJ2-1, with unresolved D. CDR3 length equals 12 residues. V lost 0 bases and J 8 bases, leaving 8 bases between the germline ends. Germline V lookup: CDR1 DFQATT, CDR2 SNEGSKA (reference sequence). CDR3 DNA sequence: TGCAGTGCTAGAGAGGATGTGCATGAGCAGTTCTTC. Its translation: CSAREDVHEQFF.

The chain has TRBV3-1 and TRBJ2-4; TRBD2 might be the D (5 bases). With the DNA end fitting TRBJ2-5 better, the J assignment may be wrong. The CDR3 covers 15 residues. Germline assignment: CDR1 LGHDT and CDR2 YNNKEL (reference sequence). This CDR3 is CASSQDFRGEETQYF. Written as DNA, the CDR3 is TGTGCCAGCAGCCAAGATTTTCGGGGAGAAGAGACCCAGTACTTC.